The next 11 T cell receptor beta chains were all read from a single sample in a study of persistence of HIV-infected CD4 T cells. This was the immunoSEQ version 4 assay in survey mode. Sequenced by immunoSEQ multiplex PCR; TCRdb stores in-frame clones only, minus some. The sample records roughly 32,000 clones, roughly four fifths being singletons. An overlapping HIV-1 Gag peptide pool stimulated these cells at 0.95 to 1 ug/peptide/mL. CD40L/CD69 double-negative CD45RO-high memory CD4+ T cells were collected. No cognate antigen is known for these TCRs. The specimen was CD4+ T cells sorted from PBMCs after roughly 18-hour stimulation, collected from a patient who received antiretroviral therapy. The receptors originated from an adult woman with HIV who was CMV-seropositive.

This chain connects TRBV24-1 to TRBJ1-1; 7 nucleotides align to TRBD1. The germline V gene has CDR1 KGHDR and CDR2 SFDVKD. Trimming removed 4 bases from V and 11 bases from J; junction bases left unmatched: 6. This CDR3 is built from 12 residues. CDR3 sequence reads: CATSDKDRAAFF. CDR3 DNA: TGTGCCACCAGTGACAAAGACAGGGCGGCTTTCTTT.

The chain links TRBV28 to TRBJ2-7, with 7 bases lining up with TRBD1. The CDR3 is 14 amino acids. Germline values: CDR1 MDHEN, CDR2 SYDVKM. After removal of 2 bases from V and 4 bases from J, the junction contained 5 bases not matched to a gene. The chain's CDR3 is CASSLDRVSYEQYF. The DNA for the CDR3 is TGTGCCAGCAGTTTAGACAGGGTGTCTTACGAGCAGTACTTC.

V is TRBV3-1 (or the pseudogene TRBV3-2) and J is TRBJ1-2; the match to TRBD1 covers 7 bases. V was pared by 0 bases and J by 5 bases, with 3 bases of the junction left unmatched. The CDR3 has 14 residues. From germline, CDR1 is LGHDT and CDR2 YNNKEL (reference sequence). The CDR3 coding sequence is TGTGCCAGCAGCCAAGATCGGGACAGATATGGCTACACCTTC. Translated, it gives CASSQDRDRYGYTF.

V is TRBV7-2 and J is TRBJ2-7, with TRBD1 matching 9 bases. Germline V gives CDR1 SGHTA, CDR2 FQGNSA. After removal of 6 bases from V and 4 bases from J, the junction contained 10 bases not matched to a gene. The CDR3 runs to 15 residues. CDR3 sequence reads: CASSSDPGQGYEQYF. CDR3 nucleotide sequence: TGTGCCAGCAGTTCGGATCCGGGACAGGGTTACGAGCAGTACTTC.

The chain links TRBV6-6 to TRBJ1-1, with 9 bases lining up with TRBD1. Germline CDR1 is MNHNY and CDR2 is SVGAGI (reference sequence). The CDR3 covers 14 residues. The ends lost 6 bases at V and 4 bases at J; junction bases unmatched: 6. The CDR3 here is CASRTGQGITEAFF. CDR3 sequence (DNA): TGTGCCAGCAGGACGGGACAGGGCATCACTGAAGCTTTCTTT.

The chain couples TRBV20-1 to TRBJ2-5; no firm D call. Per germline, CDR1 DFQATT and CDR2 SNEGSKA (reference sequence). The CDR3 contains 10 residues. Trimming shortened V by 3 bases and J by 7 bases, and 6 bases separated the two germline ends. CDR3 in DNA: TGCAGTGCTAGCTTGGGGACCCAGTACTTC. Translating it yields CSASLGTQYF.

V and J are TRBV6-6 and TRBJ2-7; D may be TRBD2 (7 bases). The CDR3 extends over 12 amino acids. CDR1 MNHNY and CDR2 SVGAGI come from the germline V gene (reference sequence). Trimming took 6 bases from V and 6 from J, leaving 12 bases between them. The CDR3: CASSSGGREQYF. DNA of the CDR3: TGTGCCAGCAGCTCGGGGGGCCGCGAGCAGTACTTC.

The chain is built from TRBV19 and TRBJ1-5; TRBD1 might be the D (6 bases). Germline V gives CDR1 LNHDA, CDR2 SQIVND (reference sequence). The CDR3 has 15 amino acids. V dropped 4 bases and J dropped 3 bases, with 13 bases sitting between them. Here the CDR3 reads CASSRTVAPNQPQHF. Written as DNA, the CDR3 is TGTGCCAGTAGTAGGACAGTCGCCCCCAATCAGCCCCAGCATTTT.

The chain links TRBV5-5 to TRBJ1-1, with D perhaps TRBD1 (5 bases). The V gene's germline CDR1 is SGHKS and CDR2 YYEKEE (reference sequence). Deletions cut 2 bases from V and 1 base from J, with 6 bases between. The CDR3 is 13 amino acids. CDR3 coding DNA: TGTGCCAGCAGCTTTACAGGGAACACTGAAGCTTTCTTT. Residues: CASSFTGNTEAFF.

This chain joins TRBV18 and TRBJ2-7; TRBD2 agrees at 9 bases. Germline loops: CDR1 KGHSH, CDR2 LQKENI. This CDR3 contains 14 residues. The V gene end was trimmed by 3 bases and the J gene end by 2 bases; junction bases not matched to a gene: 2. The CDR3 DNA reads TGTGCCAGCTCACCGACTAGCGGCCCCTACGAGCAGTACTTC. Translated, it gives CASSPTSGPYEQYF.

The J gene is TRBJ2-7, the V gene TRBV5-1, with a possible D match to TRBD2 (5 bases). The V gene's germline CDR1 is SGHRS and CDR2 YFSETQ. Trimming stripped 4 bases from V and 6 bases from J, with 14 bases between. The CDR3 covers 13 residues. The CDR3 DNA reads TGCGCCAGCAGCCGCCATAGAGGGCCCGAGCAGTACTTC. This encodes CASSRHRGPEQYF.